What follows is one T cell receptor beta chain and its context. Its antigen is still unknown. A junction boundary mismatches the germline segment, possibly from a read error. The source of the sample is a study of glioma-infiltrating T cells. The iRepertoire nested amplicon-rescue multiplex PCR amplified TCR alpha and beta CDR3s from RNA. One-step reverse transcription and amplification started from around 100-400 ng of tissue mRNA or PBMC total RNA. TCRdb itself ran the multiplex PCR reads through MiXCR, one entry per CDR3 protein. The sample has 150,000 to 200,000 distinct CDR3 sequences, 25% to 35% seen once. Germline V gene sequence: CDR1 SQVTM, CDR2 ANQGSEA. CDR3 length: 17 amino acids. Study-wide points: Only very few CDR3 sequences appeared in both tissue and blood. Gliomas, especially low-grade, showed above-expected tissue-blood divergence; non-neoplastic patients showed below.

The sample consisted of glioma tissue, nonneoplastic brain tissue, or PBMCs (not recorded which). This chain connects TRBV29-1 to TRBJ2-1, with 10 bases fitting TRBD2. The sequence derives from a human donor with low-grade glioma or glioblastoma, undergoing nonglioma brain surgery, or in good health (not recorded which). The CDR3 spells CGVEWLAGVTYGNEQFF. CDR3 DNA: TGCGGCGTTGAATGGCTAGCGGGAGTAACGTATGGAAATGAGCAGTTCTTC.